Below, one T cell receptor (beta chain) is given with its context. Assay used: immunoSEQ multiplex PCR; TCRdb lists only in-frame clones, some missing. The sample carries about 800,000 clones, roughly 96% recorded once. V lost 0 bases and J 2 bases, leaving 5 bases between the germline ends. The CDR3 totals 15 residues. CDR1 is MRHNA, CDR2 SNTAGT, per germline. The data are from a study of shared clonotypes between healthy human individuals. The naive CD8 population came from CD45RO-negative cells selected for CCR7, without terminally differentiated effector memory CD45RA+ cells. The TCR sequence derives from a man in his thirties or forties in good health. This chain uses TRBV6-4 with TRBJ2-6; D tentatively fits TRBD1 or TRBD2 (5 bases each). Input material: naive CD8+ T cells sorted from blood. The CDR3, as DNA: TGTGCCAGCAGTGACTCGGGGGCTGGGGCCAACGTCCTGACTTTC. Residues: CASSDSGAGANVLTF.